The T cell receptor beta chain under discussion was sequenced for a study of T cell changes during pregnancy in multiple sclerosis. Libraries were prepared by immunoSEQ multiplex PCR; TCRdb keeps only in-frame clonotypes and omits some of them. The sample yields under 50,000 clones, approximately 94% seen once. The trim removed 2 bases at V and 6 bases at J, leaving 2 bases unmatched. Per germline, CDR1 LNHDA and CDR2 SQIVND (reference sequence). The CDR3 loop spans 13 amino acids. The chain is built from TRBV19 and TRBJ1-2; 8 positions agree with TRBD1. The specimen comprised CD8+ T cells from peripheral blood mononuclear cells, sampled in the first trimester of pregnancy. This clonotype originated in a female donor with multiple sclerosis, enrolled in a pregnancy study. Here the CDR3 reads CASSITGGDGYTF. CDR3 sequence (DNA): TGTGCCAGTAGTATAACAGGGGGTGATGGCTACACCTTC.